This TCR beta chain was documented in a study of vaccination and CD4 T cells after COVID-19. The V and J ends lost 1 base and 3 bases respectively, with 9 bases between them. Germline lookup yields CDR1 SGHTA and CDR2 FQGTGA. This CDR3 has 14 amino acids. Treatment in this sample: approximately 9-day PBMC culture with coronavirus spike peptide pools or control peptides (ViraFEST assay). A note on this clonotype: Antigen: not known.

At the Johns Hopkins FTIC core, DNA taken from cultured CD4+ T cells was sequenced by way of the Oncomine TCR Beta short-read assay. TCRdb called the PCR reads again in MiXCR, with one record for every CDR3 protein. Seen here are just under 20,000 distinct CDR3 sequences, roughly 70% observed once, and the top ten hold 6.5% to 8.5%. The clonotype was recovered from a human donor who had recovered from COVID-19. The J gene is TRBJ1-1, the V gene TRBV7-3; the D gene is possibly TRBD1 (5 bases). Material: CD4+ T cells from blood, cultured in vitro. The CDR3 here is CASSLSSGYTEAFF. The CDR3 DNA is TGTGCCAGCAGCTTAAGTTCAGGGTACACTGAAGCTTTCTTT.